This TCR beta chain was captured by sequencing in a study of T cell responses to AZD1222 COVID-19 vaccine. Regarding the study as a whole: Increases in Spike-specific TCR breadth and depth were seen after two AZD1222 doses.

TCRdb's copy holds only in-frame clones and misses some; the assay was immunoSEQ multiplex PCR. Of under 100,000 clones listed, approximately 89% are singletons. Of note for this clone: No antigen is known for it.

The sample here was peripheral blood, taken 28 days after the second AZD1222 dose. The receptor was derived from an adult who received the AZD1222 COVID-19 vaccine.

CDR3 sequence: CASSDGMEAFF. The CDR3 DNA reads TGTGCCAGCAGTGACGGGATGGAAGCTTTCTTT. The gene calls are TRBV6-4 and TRBJ1-1; D call uncertain. V lost 2 bases and J lost 8, with 6 bases in between. The CDR3 has 11 amino acids. Germline assignment: CDR1 MRHNA and CDR2 SNTAGT.